Given below is one T cell receptor (beta chain) in context. The antigen is undetermined. Compared with germline, one end of the junction differs, possibly owing to a read error. Germline assignment: CDR1 MNHNS and CDR2 SASEGT. The CDR3 has 19 amino acids. A J-beta primer mix and a sample-barcoded 5' primer were used in a second PCR of about 7 to 12 cycles. One entry per CDR3 protein results from TCRdb running MiXCR on the 5' RACE reads. In the table there are 1 million or so distinct CDR3 sequences, over 35% of which are singletons. There were at least 5 micrograms of total RNA extracted from every sample. The sample comes from a study of blood T cells in healthy people across ages. Overall study results and limits: Possibly confounding the expanded clonotype changes was the fact that donor CMV status was unknown. Whereas aged donors had fewer naive CD4+ cells, long-lived donors had more of them and higher diversity.

This sequence joins TRBV6-1 and TRBJ2-3; 11 bases map to TRBD2. What was sequenced was blood. This clonotype originated in a woman in her sixties or seventies in good health. The CDR3 loop reads CASSKARIAGGPRTDTQYF. The DNA for the CDR3 is TGTGCCAGCAGTAAAGCGCGAATAGCGGGAGGGCCCCGCACAGATACGCAGTATTTT.